The sample holds many counts of the clone carrying this T cell receptor beta chain. The record originates from a study of human T cells and chemical hapten exposure. One entry per CDR3 protein, called by TCRdb with MiXCR from the RACE reads. The profile shows about 87,000 distinct CDR3 sequences, approximately 9.9% of them singletons. The time point: pre-sensitization, week 0. Treatment in this sample: therapeutic diphenylcyclopropenone sensitization with weekly scalp DPC. This clonotype originated in a middle-aged woman with alopecia areata. Some clones in this sample may be carry-over from other donors' samples. The source was whole blood, collected in connection with sensitization to the hapten diphenylcyclopropenone (DPC).

The CDR3 loop reads CASSLSPYGYTF. The CDR3 DNA follows: TGTGCCAGCAGTCTCTCCCCGTATGGCTACACCTTC. This chain links TRBV6-2 or TRBV6-3 with TRBJ1-2; no definite D call. CDR1 is MNHEY and CDR2 is SVGEGT in the germline V gene. The V gene lost 5 bases and the J gene lost 5 bases, with 9 bases spanning the gap. This CDR3 comprises 12 residues.